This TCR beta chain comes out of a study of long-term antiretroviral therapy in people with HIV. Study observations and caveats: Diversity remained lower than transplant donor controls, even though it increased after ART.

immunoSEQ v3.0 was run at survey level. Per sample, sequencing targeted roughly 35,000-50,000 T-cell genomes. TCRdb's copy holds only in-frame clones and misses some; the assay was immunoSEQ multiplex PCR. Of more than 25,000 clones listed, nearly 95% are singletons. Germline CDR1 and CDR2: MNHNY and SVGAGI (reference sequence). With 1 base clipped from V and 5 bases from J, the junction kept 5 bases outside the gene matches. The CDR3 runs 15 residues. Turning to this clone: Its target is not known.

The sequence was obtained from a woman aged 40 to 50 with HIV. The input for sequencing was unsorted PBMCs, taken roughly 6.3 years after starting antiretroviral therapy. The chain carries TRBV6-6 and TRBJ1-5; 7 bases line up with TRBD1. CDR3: CASSYYRGVDQPQHF. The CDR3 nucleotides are TGTGCCAGCAGTTACTACAGGGGTGTGGATCAGCCCCAGCATTTT.